This T cell receptor (beta chain) was captured in a study of T-cell reconstitution after alpha-beta-depleted transplantation in children. Trimming cost V 6 bases and J 7 bases; bases outside gene matches: 15. This CDR3 is built from 18 residues. Using unique molecular identifiers, the investigators prepared the TCRbeta library. TCRdb reprocessed the PCR reads with MiXCR, giving one entry per CDR3 protein. The top ten hold roughly 3.9% of the sample, which has about 610,000 distinct CDR3 sequences, roughly a tenth seen once. This clonotype has more than one count but fewer than ten. The origin of this receptor is a human donor who donated a stem cell graft to a child with acute myeloid leukemia. J is TRBJ2-2 and V is TRBV12-3 or TRBV12-4; 12 bases are a match to TRBD2. Here the sequenced sample was PBMCs from the stem cell graft donor, taken from the stem cell graft. Written as DNA, the CDR3 is TGTGCCAGCAGCCCCTTGGCGACTAGCGGGAGAAGGGGCGGGGAGCTGTTTTTT. It is translated as CASSPLATSGRRGGELFF.